One sample yielded the 30 T cell receptor beta chains listed below, sequenced in a study of control samples from healthy donors and cancer patients. The repertoire was sequenced with immunoSEQ multiplex PCR; TCRdb's copy has only in-frame clones and lacks some. In the table there are roughly 100,000 clones, around nine tenths of which are singletons. Sequenced: PBMCs. The receptors were sampled from a man aged 55 to 70 with lung cancer.

The V and J genes are TRBV19 and TRBJ1-2, with D tentatively TRBD1 (5 bases). Germline lookup yields CDR1 LNHDA and CDR2 SQIVND (reference sequence). The CDR3 extends over 17 amino acids. Trimming took off 5 bases at V and 4 bases at J, with 23 bases between the two ends. The CDR3 nucleotides read TGTGCCAGTAGTTTTTGGGGGACTTTACTTTCGGTCTATGGCTACACCTTC. Residues: CASSFWGTLLSVYGYTF.

The chain carries TRBV4-1 and TRBJ1-2; no clear D gene. The CDR3 length is 15 residues. Germline assignment: CDR1 MGHRA and CDR2 YSYEKL. V lost 1 base, J lost 2 bases, and 11 bases lay in between. The CDR3 DNA sequence: TGCGCCAGCAGCCAAGGTTACGCGGCGAACTATGGCTACACCTTC. This codes for CASSQGYAANYGYTF.

This clone was seen a single time. The chain couples TRBV12-5 to TRBJ1-6; TRBD1 matches at 8 bases. Looked up from germline, CDR1 is LGHNT and CDR2 is FRNRAP. The CDR3 is made up of 15 amino acids. V was clipped by 5 bases and J by 6 bases; unmatched bases: 6. CDR3 nucleotides: TGTGCTAGTGGTGCCTCAACAGGGGGTAATTCACCCCTCCACTTT. It is translated as CASGASTGGNSPLHF.

The V call is TRBV7-9, the J call TRBJ2-5; a weak D match, TRBD2 (6 bases). Per germline, CDR1 SEHNR and CDR2 FQNEAQ (reference sequence). The germline V and J ends were trimmed by 4 bases and 0 bases, with 12 bases remaining between them. This CDR3 contains 15 residues. CDR3 region: CASSSEGGYQETQYF. CDR3 in DNA: TGTGCCAGCAGCTCCGAAGGAGGGTACCAAGAGACCCAGTACTTC.

V gene TRBV7-8 combines with J gene TRBJ1-3, with 8 positions matching TRBD1. The V segment lost 2 bases and the J segment 0 bases; nucleotides outside the gene matches: 3. The CDR3 has 16 residues. Germline CDR1 is SGHVS and CDR2 is FQNEAQ. Here the CDR3 reads CASSLQGALSGNTIYF. The CDR3 nucleotides are TGTGCCAGCAGCTTACAGGGGGCTCTCTCTGGAAACACCATATATTTT. The entire variable domain, with the rest obtained from reference TRBV7-8 and TRBJ1-3, is as follows: GAGVSQSPRYKVAKRGQDVALRCDPISGHVSLFWYQQALGQGPEFLTYFQNEAQLDKSGLPSDRFFAERPEGSVSTLKIQRTQQEDSAVYLCASSLQGALSGNTIYFGEGSWLTVV.

The chain has TRBV3-1 (or the pseudogene TRBV3-2) and TRBJ1-2, with 8 bases fitting TRBD1. The CDR3 covers 13 residues. CDR1 and CDR2 (germline): LGHDT, YNNKEL (reference sequence). The V gene end was trimmed by 2 bases and the J gene end by 7 bases; junction bases not matched to a gene: 3. CDR3 bases: TGTGCCAGCAGCCAATCAGGGGGCGGTGGCTACACCTTC. Its protein is CASSQSGGGGYTF.

This clone was seen just once. This chain links TRBV5-1 with TRBJ2-7, with unresolved D. Deletions cut 4 bases from V and 2 bases from J, with 4 bases between. CDR1 is SGHRS, CDR2 YFSETQ, per germline. This CDR3 is 11 amino acids long. This chain's CDR3 is CASSDTYEQYF. CDR3 in DNA: TGCGCCAGCAGCGACACCTACGAGCAGTACTTC.

V is TRBV2 and J is TRBJ2-6; D not certain. V lost 5 bases and J 0 bases, leaving 8 bases between the germline ends. CDR3 length: 15 residues. Germline values: CDR1 SNHLY, CDR2 FYNNEI. The CDR3 bases are TGTGCCAGCAGTATCACGAGCTCTGGGGCCAACGTCCTGACTTTC. It yields the protein CASSITSSGANVLTF. Drawing the rest from reference TRBV2 and TRBJ2-6, the complete variable domain is EPEVTQTPSHQVTQMGQEVILRCVPISNHLYFYWYRQILGQKVEFLVSFYNNEISEKSEIFDDQFSVERPDGSNFTLKIRSTKLEDSAMYFCASSITSSGANVLTFGAGSRLTVL.

CDR3 region: CATSDLDNSGGFETQYF. CDR3 DNA sequence: TGTGCCACCAGTGATTTGGATAATAGCGGGGGGTTTGAGACCCAGTACTTC. The J gene is TRBJ2-5, the V gene TRBV24-1; 10 nucleotides agree with TRBD2. Germline V gene lookup returns CDR1 KGHDR and CDR2 SFDVKD. CDR3 length: 17 amino acids. Trimming removed 0 bases from V and 5 bases from J; junction bases left unmatched: 8.

This clone occurred once. The J gene is TRBJ2-3, the V gene TRBV6-4; D may match TRBD1 or TRBD2 (5 bases each). Germline-derived CDR1 and CDR2 are MRHNA and SNTAGT. Trimming removed 5 bases at V and 6 bases at J, with 12 bases between. CDR3 size: 13 residues. The CDR3 region has the DNA TGTGCCAGCAGTACAGGAGAGGGGGATACGCAGTATTTT. Its translation is CASSTGEGDTQYF.

V usage is TRBV5-1 and J usage is TRBJ1-3, with a possible D match to TRBD1 (5 bases). V was trimmed by 4 bases and J by 0 bases, leaving 11 bases between them. The CDR3 has 15 amino acids. The germline V gene has CDR1 SGHRS and CDR2 YFSETQ. The CDR3, as DNA: TGCGCCAGCAGCCCCCCGGACACCTCTGGAAACACCATATATTTT. As protein: CASSPPDTSGNTIYF.

The chain carries TRBV12-3 or TRBV12-4 and TRBJ2-7; D remains ambiguous. This CDR3 has 12 residues. Trimming removed 3 bases from V and 6 bases from J, with 9 bases in between. CDR3 protein: CASSLASTEQYF. The CDR3 nucleotides read TGTGCCAGCAGTTTGGCCTCTACCGAGCAGTACTTC.

The V call is TRBV7-2, the J call TRBJ1-1; D gene uncertain. This CDR3 region has 14 residues. Germline V gene sequence: CDR1 SGHTA, CDR2 FQGNSA. V was cut by 1 base and J by 4 bases, with 10 bases left in between. The CDR3, as DNA: TGTGCCAGCAGCTTAGTTCGGGGAGCCACTGAAGCTTTCTTT. Its translation: CASSLVRGATEAFF.

The chain is built from TRBV7-2 and TRBJ2-3; D is uncertain. Looked up from germline, CDR1 is SGHTA and CDR2 is FQGNSA. With 1 base removed from V and 1 base from J, the gap between germline ends came to 15 bases. This CDR3 is built from 17 residues. CDR3 sequence reads: CASSLGRRAERTDTQYF. CDR3 in DNA: TGTGCCAGCAGCTTAGGGCGGCGAGCTGAGCGCACAGATACGCAGTATTTT.

The rearrangement joins TRBV4-1 to TRBJ2-3; 12 bases fit TRBD2. The CDR3 totals 16 residues. V trimming: 5 bases; J trimming: 1 base; junction bases outside the gene matches: 4. Germline CDR1 is MGHRA and CDR2 is YSYEKL. In DNA form, the CDR3 reads TGCGCCAGCAGCGTTCGACTAGCGGGGGGCACAGATACGCAGTATTTT. Residues: CASSVRLAGGTDTQYF.

This rearrangement joins TRBV9 to TRBJ1-4; D uncertain. This CDR3 has 15 residues. V lost 0 bases to trimming and J lost 3 bases, with 9 bases between them. Germline assignment: CDR1 SGDLS and CDR2 YYNGEE. The CDR3 spells CASSVGWGPNEKLFF. In nucleotides, the CDR3 is TGTGCCAGCAGCGTAGGGTGGGGTCCTAATGAAAAACTGTTTTTT.

This rearrangement joins TRBV11-2 to TRBJ1-2; no clear D. The CDR3 length is 15 residues. CDR1 SGHAT and CDR2 FQNNGV come from the germline V gene. V gave up 1 base and J gave up 0 bases, with 9 bases separating them. The CDR3 nucleotides are TGTGCCAGCAGCTTAGCCCGGACTGCTAACTATGGCTACACCTTC. It codes for CASSLARTANYGYTF.

The CDR3 DNA reads as TGTGCCACGGGCCCAAATGGGGGTGAAAAACTGTTTTTT. Protein: CATGPNGGEKLFF. The chain is built from TRBV27 and TRBJ1-4, with a weak D call TRBD1 (5 bases). Trimming cost V 10 bases and J 7 bases, with 16 bases left between them. This CDR3 is 13 amino acids long. Germline values: CDR1 MNHEY, CDR2 SMNVEV (reference sequence).

The chain recombines TRBV29-1 with TRBJ2-5; tentatively, D is TRBD2 (6 bases). Trimming removed 4 bases at V and 2 bases at J, with 17 bases between. There are 15 residues in the CDR3. CDR1 SQVTM and CDR2 ANQGSEA come from the germline V gene. The CDR3 sequence: CSVAADGDLQETQYF. Written as DNA, the CDR3 is TGCAGCGTTGCAGCTGACGGGGACTTACAAGAGACCCAGTACTTC.

The chain combines TRBV7-2 with TRBJ1-2, with D uncertain. V was pared by 5 bases and J by 5 bases, with 9 bases between. The CDR3 length is 12 residues. The germline gives CDR1 SGHTA, CDR2 FQGNSA. The CDR3 DNA is TGTGCCAGCAGCCCCTGGGCATATGGCTACACCTTC. It specifies CASSPWAYGYTF.

This sequence joins TRBV6-6 and TRBJ2-7, with a possible D match to TRBD1 (6 bases). Germline V gene sequence: CDR1 MNHNY, CDR2 SVGAGI (reference sequence). The CDR3 consists of 13 residues. V lost 2 bases to trimming and J lost 4 bases, with 9 bases between them. CDR3 bases: TGTGCCAGCAGTTACGCGGACAGATACGAGCAGTACTTC. Encoded protein: CASSYADRYEQYF.

The chain has TRBV30 and TRBJ1-2, with D uncertain. Trimming took 8 bases from V and 3 from J, leaving 13 bases between them. CDR1 GTSNPN and CDR2 SVGIG come from the germline V gene (reference sequence). The CDR3 is 12 amino acids. The CDR3 DNA is TGTGCCCACGGTAGGGAGGACTATGGCTACACCTTC. Residues: CAHGREDYGYTF.

The CDR3: CASSQTVQPGQPQHF. The CDR3 DNA reads as TGTGCCAGCAGCCAGACAGTTCAGCCTGGACAGCCCCAGCATTTT. V gene TRBV5-8 combines with J gene TRBJ1-5; a weak D match, TRBD1 (5 bases). The CDR3 has 15 amino acids. The germline V gene encodes CDR1 SGHTS and CDR2 YDEGEE. V shed 4 bases and J shed 7 bases, with 18 bases lying between them.

The genes are TRBV12-5 and TRBJ1-1; D remains unclear. The CDR3 runs to 15 residues. Germline values: CDR1 LGHNT, CDR2 FRNRAP. V gave up 3 bases and J gave up 2 bases, with 13 bases separating them. The CDR3: CASGFSPGQNTEAFF. CDR3 nucleotides: TGTGCTAGTGGTTTCTCTCCCGGGCAAAACACTGAAGCTTTCTTT. The whole variable domain, filled in from reference TRBV12-5 and TRBJ1-1, reads DARVTQTPRHKVTEMGQEVTMRCQPILGHNTVFWYRQTMMQGLELLAYFRNRAPLDDSGMPKDRFSAEMPDATLATLKIQPSEPRDSAVYFCASGFSPGQNTEAFFGQGTRLTVV.

Judged by abundance, this clone is medium-sized (0.01 to 0.1%). The DNA for the CDR3 is TGCGCCAGCAGCTTGTCGTCAGGGCACTACGAGCAGTACGTC. Translating it yields CASSLSSGHYEQYV. The gene calls are TRBV5-1 and TRBJ2-7, with TRBD1 as a possible D gene (5 bases). CDR1 and CDR2 (germline): SGHRS, YFSETQ. Trimming pared 1 base from V and 3 bases from J, leaving 11 bases between. The CDR3 loop spans 14 amino acids.

The gene calls are TRBV3-1 (or the pseudogene TRBV3-2) and TRBJ2-5; D uncertain. From germline, CDR1 is LGHDT and CDR2 YNNKEL (reference sequence). CDR3 length equals 11 residues. The germline V and J ends were trimmed by 2 bases and 4 bases, with 2 bases remaining between them. DNA of the CDR3: TGTGCCAGCAGCCAAACAGAGACCCAGTACTTC. Its protein product is CASSQTETQYF.

The V call is TRBV11-3, the J call TRBJ2-5; 9 bases are shared with TRBD1. Germline CDR1 SGHNT, CDR2 YENEEA. The CDR3 length is 17 residues. Losses at the gene ends were 0 bases for V and 2 bases for J; bases not matched to a gene: 7. Written as DNA, the CDR3 is TGTGCCAGCAGCTTAGATCGACAGGGGGTAGGGCAAGAGACCCAGTACTTC. Its protein is CASSLDRQGVGQETQYF.

This chain links TRBV3-1 (or the pseudogene TRBV3-2) with TRBJ2-2; no firm D call. Per germline, CDR1 LGHDT and CDR2 YNNKEL (reference sequence). CDR3 length: 13 amino acids. The V end was cut by 2 bases, the J end by 5 bases, with 6 bases between. The CDR3 reads CASSQFLTGELFF. The CDR3 nucleotides are TGTGCCAGCAGCCAATTTTTGACCGGGGAGCTGTTTTTT.

This chain connects TRBV2 to TRBJ2-3; D is unresolved. V dropped 4 bases and J dropped 3 bases, with 14 bases sitting between them. This CDR3 has 15 residues. Germline values: CDR1 SNHLY, CDR2 FYNNEI. CDR3 protein: CASSGQGPDTDTQYF. The DNA of the CDR3 is TGTGCCAGCAGTGGCCAAGGCCCAGATACAGATACGCAGTATTTT.

The genes are TRBV2 and TRBJ1-2; TRBD1 matches 7 bases. V gave up 5 bases and J gave up 4 bases; unmatched junction bases: 10. From germline, CDR1 is SNHLY and CDR2 FYNNEI. The CDR3 totals 15 residues. The CDR3 reads CASSSARGTFYGYTF. CDR3 nucleotide sequence: TGTGCCAGCAGTTCAGCCAGGGGGACATTCTATGGCTACACCTTC.